This is a list of T cell receptor beta chains from one sample in a study of PD-1 blockade in classical Hodgkin lymphoma. TCRdb keeps only in-frame clones here, not all; method: immunoSEQ multiplex PCR. The data hold around 23,000 clones, with roughly 84% observed a single time. Sequences were derived from CD4+ T cells from blood, sampled at baseline. The receptors come from a human donor with classical Hodgkin lymphoma. Each CDR3 is given with its conserved first and last residue. A D gene is named only where the DNA matches it firmly. Clone size is shown for a subset of rows, as once, few, many or a class of expanded clone.

>TRBV7-3|TRBJ2-2|NA|NA
TGTGCCAGCAGCTTAAAGGGCTTCGGGGGCGCGAACACCGGGGAGCTGTTTTTT
CASSLKGFGGANTGELFF
>TRBV18|TRBJ2-3|NA|once
TGTGCCAGCTCACGGGCGGGGAAGAGGACAGATACGCAGTATTTT
CASSRAGKRTDTQYF
>TRBV28|TRBJ1-5|TRBD1|NA
TGTGCCAGCAGTCTACCAGGGGGGGATCAGCCCCAGCATTTT
CASSLPGGDQPQHF
>TRBV2|TRBJ1-1|NA|NA
TGTGCCAGCCTACCCATCGTGAACACTGAAGCTTTCTTT
CASLPIVNTEAFF
>TRBV11-3|TRBJ2-1|NA|once
TGTGCCAGCAGCTTAGTGGGAGACTACAATGAGCAGTTCTTC
CASSLVGDYNEQFF
>TRBV6-1|TRBJ2-3|TRBD2|NA
TGTGCCAGCAGAGATAGCGGGGCTACGCAGTATTTT
CASRDSGATQYF
>TRBV2|TRBJ1-1|TRBD1|NA
TGTGCCAGCGCCGGACAGGGGATTGAAGCTTTCTTT
CASAGQGIEAFF
>TRBV2|TRBJ1-1|NA|NA
TGTGCCAGCAGTTCGACAGTGAACACTGAAGCTTTCTTT
CASSSTVNTEAFF
>TRBV6-5|TRBJ2-7|TRBD1|NA
TGTGCCAGCAGGAGGGGACAGAGCTGGAACGAGCAGTACTTC
CASRRGQSWNEQYF
>TRBV5-6|TRBJ2-7|NA|NA
TGTGCCAGCAGCTTGCGGGCAGGGTCCAACGAGCAGTACTTC
CASSLRAGSNEQYF
>TRBV7-3|TRBJ2-3|TRBD1|NA
TGTGCCAGCAGCTTAGCGGGACAGGGCGCCTATACGCAGTATTTT
CASSLAGQGAYTQYF
>TRBV30|TRBJ1-5|TRBD1|NA
TGTGCCGGGACAGCGGATAGCAATCAGCCCCAGCATTTT
CAGTADSNQPQHF
>TRBV7-2|TRBJ2-5|NA|NA
TGTGCCAGCAGCTTATTTGGGAGGGGGGGCCTCCAAGAGACCCAGTACTTC
CASSLFGRGGLQETQYF
>TRBV6-1|TRBJ1-5|NA|NA
TGTGCCAGCAGGACCTCCAATCAGCCCCAGCATTTT
CASRTSNQPQHF
>TRBV6-5|TRBJ1-1|NA|NA
TGTGCCAGCAGTTACTCTGAGGGGATGGGAACTGAAGCTTTCTTT
CASSYSEGMGTEAFF
>TRBV10-3|TRBJ1-4|TRBD1|NA
TGTGCCATCAATCCGACAGGGGGTAATGAAAAACTGTTTTTT
CAINPTGGNEKLFF
>TRBV2|TRBJ2-2|NA|NA
TGTGCCAGCAATGTCAGAAGCCCCGGGGAGCTGTTTTTT
CASNVRSPGELFF
>TRBV4-3|TRBJ1-2|NA|NA
TGCGCCAGCAGCCAAGCCGGGGGGGTTGAAGGTGGCTACACCTTC
CASSQAGGVEGGYTF
>TRBV4-2|TRBJ1-2|NA|NA
TGTGCCAGCAGCCAAGCCCAGGGGACGAACTATGGCTACACCTTC
CASSQAQGTNYGYTF
>TRBV7-9|TRBJ2-1|TRBD2|NA
TGTGCCAGCAGCGCGACTAGCGGGGGCCTTTACAATGAGCAGTTCTTC
CASSATSGGLYNEQFF
>TRBV19|TRBJ2-2|TRBD1|NA
TGTGCCAGTAGCCGGACAGGGGGCGGCGGGGAGCTGTTTTTT
CASSRTGGGGELFF
>TRBV19|TRBJ1-2|NA|NA
TGTGCCAGTAGACCCCTCGCGCAACAGGGCGGCTACACCTTC
CASRPLAQQGGYTF
>TRBV6-1|TRBJ1-5|NA|few
TGTGCCAGCAGTGGAGGGCAGAATCAGCCCCAGCATTTT
CASSGGQNQPQHF
>TRBV5-4|TRBJ2-1|TRBD2|NA
TGTGCCAGCAGCTTGGGGAGCGGGGGGGCCCATGAGCAGTTCTTC
CASSLGSGGAHEQFF
>TRBV19|TRBJ1-2|TRBD1|NA
TGTGCCAGTAGTACGTTGACAGGGGGCTATGGCTACACCTTC
CASSTLTGGYGYTF
>TRBV28|TRBJ1-6|NA|few
TGTGCCAGCAGTTTATCCCGACAGGCGGGTTCACCCCTCCACTTT
CASSLSRQAGSPLHF
>TRBV5-8|TRBJ2-5|NA|NA
TGTGCCAGCAGCTTGTACCAAGAGACCCAGTACTTC
CASSLYQETQYF
>TRBV5-6|TRBJ1-2|NA|NA
TGTGCCAGCAGCTTGGTCCGGGACCATGGCTACACCTTC
CASSLVRDHGYTF
>TRBV15|TRBJ2-2|NA|NA
TGTGCCACCAGCAGAGGGACAGAGACCGGGGAGCTGTTTTTT
CATSRGTETGELFF
>TRBV2|TRBJ1-4|TRBD1|NA
TGTGCCAGCAGTGGTAGCCCGGGACAGGGAGAAAAACTGTTTTTT
CASSGSPGQGEKLFF
>TRBV6-1|TRBJ2-5|NA|once
TGTGCCAGCAGCATCCAAGAGACCCAGTACTTC
CASSIQETQYF
>TRBV9|TRBJ2-2|NA|NA
TGTGCCAGCAGCCTCAACACCGGGGAGCTGTTTTTT
CASSLNTGELFF
>TRBV5-1|TRBJ2-7|TRBD1|NA
TGCGCCAGCAGCCAAACGGGGACAGACAACTACGAGCAGTACTTC
CASSQTGTDNYEQYF
>TRBV6-1|TRBJ2-2|TRBD2|NA
TGTGCCAGCAGTGCCCTTTCCGGGAGGGGAGGAGCGAACACCGGGGAGCTGTTTTTT
CASSALSGRGGANTGELFF
>TRBV11-2|TRBJ2-1|NA|NA
TGTGCCAGCAGCCCGGGTAGTCGGAATGAGCAGTTCTTC
CASSPGSRNEQFF
>TRBV10-3|TRBJ1-1|TRBD1|NA
TGTGCCATCAGTGATCAGGACAGGGGGACTGAAGCTTTCTTT
CAISDQDRGTEAFF
>TRBV25-1|TRBJ2-5|NA|NA
TGTGCCAGCTCCATCGGGACTTCCCGAGAGACCCAGTACTTC
CASSIGTSRETQYF
>TRBV9|TRBJ2-5|NA|NA
TGTGCCAGCAGCGCTGCGTTGAGGGGCGAAGAGACCCAGTACTTC
CASSAALRGEETQYF
>TRBV4-2|TRBJ2-1|TRBD2|medium-sized
TGTGCCAGCAGTCCTTCCGGGACTAGCGGCTCACAGGGGCAGTTCTTC
CASSPSGTSGSQGQFF
>TRBV27|TRBJ1-2|NA|NA
TGTGCCAGCAGTTCGAACACTAACAGGGATGGCTACACCTTC
CASSSNTNRDGYTF
>TRBV7-2|TRBJ1-2|NA|NA
TGTGCCAGCAGCCTCTCGGGAGTTTTCTATGGCTACACCTTC
CASSLSGVFYGYTF
>TRBV10-3|TRBJ2-1|TRBD2|once
TGTGCCACCCGGACTAGCGGGGAAGTGAGTGAGCAGTTCTTC
CATRTSGEVSEQFF
>TRBV7-8|TRBJ2-5|NA|NA
TGTGCCAGCAGCTTAGATGGGGGACCCCAAGAGACCCAGTACTTC
CASSLDGGPQETQYF
>TRBV9|TRBJ2-2|NA|NA
TGTGCCAGCAGCGTAGGCAGGGCCAACACCGGGGAGCTGTTTTTT
CASSVGRANTGELFF
>TRBV29-1|TRBJ2-2|TRBD1|NA
TGCAGCGTGATTCCGGGACAGATAAACACCGGGGAGCTGTTTTTT
CSVIPGQINTGELFF
>TRBV30|TRBJ1-5|NA|NA
TGTGCCTGGAGTGCCGACAGCACTCAGCCCCAGCATTTT
CAWSADSTQPQHF
>TRBV7-8|TRBJ1-4|NA|NA
TGTGCCAGCAGCTTAGTTCACCTAGCAGGGCTTCCTTCGAAACTGTTTTTT
CASSLVHLAGLPSKLFF
>TRBV5-1|TRBJ1-2|NA|NA
TGCGCCAGCAGTCCTGACAGCAACTATGGCTACACCTTC
CASSPDSNYGYTF
>TRBV25-1|TRBJ1-2|NA|NA
TGTGCCAGCAGCGGAGGAGGGTCTAACTATGGCTACACCTTC
CASSGGGSNYGYTF
>TRBV6-4|TRBJ2-2|NA|once
TGTGCCAGCAAGGAGGAGTTTTGGGCCGGGGAGCTGTTTTTT
CASKEEFWAGELFF
>TRBV18|TRBJ1-5|NA|NA
TGTGCCAGCTCACCCCAAATCGGCGAGGCCGGGCCCCAGCATTTT
CASSPQIGEAGPQHF
>TRBV5-1|TRBJ1-2|NA|once
TGCGCCAGCAGCTTGCCACCCCATGACTATGGCTACACCTTC
CASSLPPHDYGYTF
>TRBV5-1|TRBJ2-6|NA|NA
TGCGCCAGCAGCTTAAACAGGGAAACTGGGGCCAACGTCCTGACTTTC
CASSLNRETGANVLTF
>TRBV29-1|TRBJ1-1|NA|NA
TGCAGCGTTGAGGCCACGAAGAATCCCTTCCCGGCAGCTTTCTTT
CSVEATKNPFPAAFF
>TRBV7-1|TRBJ1-4|TRBD1|NA
TGTGCCAGCAGCGTCAGGGGGTCTAATGAAAAACTGTTTTTT
CASSVRGSNEKLFF
>TRBV7-2|TRBJ2-5|TRBD2|NA
TGTGCCAGCAGCTTGGACCACATTAGCGGGGAGACCCAGTACTTC
CASSLDHISGETQYF
>TRBV6-5|TRBJ2-1|NA|NA
TGTGCCAGCAGTTACTCGAACCAGCCCGGTCAGAATGAGCAGTTCTTC
CASSYSNQPGQNEQFF